This T cell receptor (beta chain) was obtained from a study of response to subunit inactivated influenza vaccine (dated 2018 in TCRdb). At the level of the whole study: The study used deep quantitative T cell receptor repertoire profiling to track responses to a trivalent subunit inactivated influenza vaccine.

Beyond this particular receptor, the publication reports: The authors proposed that each seasonal influenza vaccination may bring in only a limited number of new T cells.

The CDR3, cysteine through phenylalanine, is 18 amino acids long. The CDR3 DNA has 54 bases and is translated from base 1. For this chain, trimming is 2 bases at the V end and 3 bases at the J end, and the number of junction bases without a gene match is 12. Per the germline V gene, MDHEN is the CDR1 and SYDVKM is the CDR2. This clonotype was counted a few times. There is no known antigen for this receptor. Base qualities are not at hand, and no much larger clone is one base apart. Libraries were made using RT-PCR. Sequenced using an Illumina HiSeq 2500. TCRdb applied fastp at Q25 and MiXCR to the public reads, then kept only in-frame beta chains. Identical CDR3 proteins give one entry, which carries the most common genes and DNA. The sample table records about 650,000 distinct CDR3 sequences; 14% of these occur just once. Jointly, the top ten make up around 7.6% of the sample.

The sample consisted of PBMCs from blood, taken roughly 15 days before vaccination. The receptor comes from a man aged 45-65 years who received an inactivated influenza vaccine. Donor details come from another sample of the same person, matched by shared clones. The chain was built from TRBV28 and TRBJ2-3, and TRBD2 matches 9 of the central bases. DNA sequence: TGTGCCAGCAGTTTAATTCTAGCGGGGAGTTTCGGGACAGATACGCAGTATTTT. The resulting protein is CASSLILAGSFGTDTQYF.